The 12 T cell receptor beta chains in this list originate from one sample, sequenced in a study of T cells in Graves' hyperthyroidism and ophthalmopathy. The TCR beta CDR3 regions underwent amplification using RNA transcripts as the source. In the first-round RT-PCR of the TCR CDR3, the HTBI primer set was used. TCRdb fed the multiplex PCR reads into MiXCR, producing one record per CDR3 protein. The sample lists approximately 700,000 distinct CDR3 sequences, roughly 17% occurring once. The specimen was blood. The receptors were gathered from a man between 18 and 35 years old with Graves' hyperthyroidism.

Here the CDR3 reads CASTPRTSGGYEQYF. The CDR3 coding sequence is TGTGCCAGCACTCCTCGGACTAGCGGAGGCTACGAGCAGTACTTC. This chain joins TRBV6-1 and TRBJ2-7, with 10 positions matching TRBD2. This CDR3 region has 15 residues. The germline V gene encodes CDR1 MNHNS and CDR2 SASEGT. J gave up 3 bases and V 7 bases, and 9 bases lay outside the gene matches.

This clonotype was picked up many times. The V call is TRBV7-9, the J call TRBJ2-7; 7 positions agree with TRBD1. Germline V gives CDR1 SEHNR, CDR2 FQNEAQ (reference sequence). This CDR3 has 13 amino acids. V lost 5 bases, J lost 5 bases, and 6 bases stayed unmatched. The CDR3 region has the DNA TGTGCCAGCAGCCCAACTGACAGGGACGAGCAGTACTTC. Translated, it gives CASSPTDRDEQYF.

This clonotype was seen ten or more times. This chain links TRBV3-1 with TRBJ2-7; D ambiguous. The CDR3 runs to 11 residues. Per germline, CDR1 LGHDT and CDR2 YNNKEL (reference sequence). With 0 bases removed from V and 7 bases from J, the gap between germline ends came to 4 bases. As DNA, the CDR3 is TGTGCCAGCAGCCAAGATACAGAGCAGTACTTC. Its translation: CASSQDTEQYF.

With regard to this clonotype: An end of the junction does not agree with germline; a read error may underlie this. The CDR3 DNA reads TGTGCCAGCAACTTAGATCCGGTTTGGTCGCAGGGGGTGTTCACCGGGGAGCTGTTTTTT. Protein sequence: CASNLDPVWSQGVFTGELFF. The rearrangement links TRBV11-2 to TRBJ2-2, with TRBD1 matching 7 bases. This CDR3 has 20 amino acids. Germline assignment: CDR1 SGHAT and CDR2 FQNNGV.

The chain employs TRBV28 and TRBJ2-1; D is uncertain. Trimming removed 7 bases at V and 0 bases at J, with 13 bases between. The CDR3 contains 15 residues. Looked up from germline, CDR1 is MDHEN and CDR2 is SYDVKM. The CDR3 DNA reads as TGTGCCAGCACCGTCCCAGGTAGCTCCTACAATGAGCAGTTCTTC. Protein: CASTVPGSSYNEQFF.

The chain recombines TRBV29-1 with TRBJ2-7; unclear D gene. CDR3 length: 12 amino acids. CDR1 and CDR2 from the germline V gene are SQVTM and ANQGSEA. Trimming left V 0 bases short and J 4 bases short, with 7 bases between. The chain's CDR3 is CSVEDPPYEQYF. For the CDR3, the DNA is TGCAGCGTTGAAGATCCGCCGTACGAGCAGTACTTC.

In this sample, this clonotype turned up many times. The V and J genes are TRBV24-1 and TRBJ2-1; tentatively, D is TRBD2 (6 bases). Per the germline V gene, CDR1 is KGHDR and CDR2 is SFDVKD. The CDR3 is made up of 10 amino acids. Trimming took off 9 bases at V and 7 bases at J, with 6 bases between the two ends. The CDR3, as DNA: TGTGCCACCGGGGGGAATGAGCAGTTCTTC. It is translated as CATGGNEQFF.

The V gene is TRBV7-9, the J gene TRBJ1-4, with D maybe TRBD1 (5 bases). The length of the CDR3 is 15 residues. The germline V and J ends were trimmed by 5 bases and 6 bases, with 16 bases remaining between them. Germline V gene lookup returns CDR1 SEHNR and CDR2 FQNEAQ (reference sequence). CDR3 amino acids: CASSPTGGRHEKLFF. Written as DNA, the CDR3 is TGTGCCAGCAGCCCGACGGGGGGTAGACATGAAAAACTGTTTTTT.

V is TRBV2 and J is TRBJ2-2; 9 nucleotides agree with TRBD2. The J segment lost 7 bases and the V segment lost 5 bases, leaving 8 bases of the junction unmatched. CDR1 SNHLY and CDR2 FYNNEI come from the germline V gene. The CDR3 loop spans 15 amino acids. The CDR3 DNA follows: TGTGCCAGCAGTCTAGAAGCGGGGGGTATCGGGGAGCTGTTTTTT. As protein: CASSLEAGGIGELFF.

In its sample, this clonotype was seen a few times. The chain employs TRBV12-3 or TRBV12-4 and TRBJ2-7; the match to TRBD1 covers 7 bases. J lost 7 bases, V lost 3 bases, and 6 bases had no gene match. The CDR3 covers 13 residues. The CDR3 region is CASSFKGQWEQYF. CDR3 nucleotide sequence: TGTGCCAGCAGTTTTAAGGGACAGTGGGAGCAGTACTTC.

This clonotype was seen at least ten times. The chain recombines TRBV12-3 or TRBV12-4 with TRBJ1-5; D gene unclear. V lost 6 bases and J 5 bases, leaving 8 bases between the germline ends. This CDR3 has 12 amino acids. CDR3 region: CASRSGYQPQHF. CDR3 sequence (DNA): TGTGCCAGCAGGTCCGGGTATCAGCCCCAGCATTTT.

This chain joins TRBV6-9 and TRBJ2-2; no reliable D call. The CDR3 is 14 amino acids. V gave up 3 bases and J gave up 6 bases, with 11 bases separating them. Germline assignment: CDR1 MNHGY and CDR2 SVAAGI. CDR3 nucleotides: TGTGCCAGCAGTTACACACCCGCGTCCGGGGAGCTGTTTTTT. Protein product: CASSYTPASGELFF.